The 29 T cell receptor beta chains reported below all come from one sample, sequenced in a study of shared clonotypes between healthy human individuals. Produced via immunoSEQ multiplex PCR; TCRdb's table is partial and in-frame only. The repertoire consists of approximately 350,000 clones, with just over 95% occurring once and the leading ten covering about 0.32%. Sequencing used memory CD8+ T cells sorted from blood. Subset defined: CD45RO+ cells pooled with CCR7-negative TemRA cells. The receptors were gathered from a man aged 25-45 years in good health.

This rearrangement joins TRBV6-5 to TRBJ1-2, with D tentatively TRBD1 (5 bases). V was clipped by 2 bases and J by 7 bases, with 14 bases between them. The CDR3 extends over 14 amino acids. Germline CDR1 is MNHEY and CDR2 is SVGAGI. The CDR3 reads CASSYNGREGGYTF. DNA for the CDR3: TGTGCCAGCAGTTACAATGGCAGGGAGGGTGGCTACACCTTC.

Comments on this clone: This sample includes further DNA sequences coding for the same CDR3. The V gene is TRBV4-2, the J gene TRBJ1-1; D unresolved. V shed 1 base and J shed 3 bases, with 6 bases lying between them. In germline, CDR1 is LGHNA, CDR2 YNFKEQ. The CDR3 runs 13 residues. The CDR3 DNA follows: TGTGCCAGCAGCCAAGGGGCCTACACTGAAGCTTTCTTT. Translating it yields CASSQGAYTEAFF.

The rearrangement joins TRBV18 to TRBJ1-2, with D maybe TRBD1 (5 bases). The CDR3 spans 13 residues. V was cut by 2 bases and J by 2 bases, with 6 bases left in between. Germline CDR1 is KGHSH and CDR2 is LQKENI. The CDR3 DNA follows: TGTGCCAGCTCACCAGGGGCGAACTATGGCTACACCTTC. Its protein is CASSPGANYGYTF. Full variable domain (missing parts from reference TRBV18 and TRBJ1-2): NAGVMQNPRHLVRRRGQEARLRCSPMKGHSHVYWYRQLPEEGLKFMVYLQKENIIDESGMPKERFSAEFPKEGPSILRIQQVVRGDSAAYFCASSPGANYGYTFGSGTRLTVV.

Worth noting for this clone: This sample also contains other DNA sequences that code for the same CDR3. The chain has TRBV27 and TRBJ2-5; perhaps TRBD1 as D (6 bases). V lost 6 bases, J lost 4 bases, and 15 bases lay in between. The CDR3 has 14 residues. In germline, CDR1 is MNHEY, CDR2 SMNVEV (reference sequence). The CDR3 DNA reads TGTGCCAGCAGGGCTGGGGGCTTAGGAGAGACCCAGTACTTC. Its protein product is CASRAGGLGETQYF.

This chain links TRBV18 with TRBJ1-1; D is possibly TRBD1 (5 bases). Germline V gene sequence: CDR1 KGHSH, CDR2 LQKENI. This CDR3 contains 13 residues. The ends were cut back, 4 bases at V and 3 bases at J, with 9 bases in the middle. CDR3 sequence (DNA): TGTGCCAGCTCACAGGGGAGGGACACTGAAGCTTTCTTT. Translated: CASSQGRDTEAFF. Looking up the rest from reference TRBV18 and TRBJ1-1 gives the full variable domain: NAGVMQNPRHLVRRRGQEARLRCSPMKGHSHVYWYRQLPEEGLKFMVYLQKENIIDESGMPKERFSAEFPKEGPSILRIQQVVRGDSAAYFCASSQGRDTEAFFGQGTRLTVV.

The V and J genes are TRBV2 and TRBJ2-1; D is uncertain. This CDR3 contains 10 residues. Trimming left V 4 bases short and J 10 bases short, with 5 bases between. Germline CDR1 and CDR2: SNHLY and FYNNEI. CDR3 amino acids: CASSAWEQFF. The CDR3 region has the DNA TGTGCCAGCAGTGCGTGGGAGCAGTTCTTC.

The V and J genes are TRBV18 and TRBJ2-1, with 10 bases aligning to TRBD2. CDR3 length equals 15 residues. CDR1 is KGHSH, CDR2 LQKENI, per germline. The V gene end was trimmed by 3 bases and the J gene end by 8 bases; junction bases not matched to a gene: 7. The CDR3 sequence: CASSPGLAGDHEQFF. Written as DNA, the CDR3 is TGTGCCAGCTCACCCGGGCTAGCGGGAGACCATGAGCAGTTCTTC.

This chain connects TRBV5-4 to TRBJ2-5, with TRBD2 as a possible D gene (5 bases). Trimming shortened V by 2 bases and J by 0 bases, and 11 bases separated the two germline ends. This CDR3 has 15 amino acids. CDR1 is SGHNT and CDR2 is YYREEE in the germline V gene (reference sequence). Written as DNA, the CDR3 is TGTGCCAGCAGCTTTCGCGGCGGGTACCAAGAGACCCAGTACTTC. This encodes CASSFRGGYQETQYF. The full variable domain, completed using reference TRBV5-4 and TRBJ2-5, is ETGVTQSPTHLIKTRGQQVTLRCSSQSGHNTVSWYQQALGQGPQFIFQYYREEENGRGNFPPRFSGLQFPNYSSELNVNALELDDSALYLCASSFRGGYQETQYFGPGTRLLVL.

This chain uses TRBV6-1 with TRBJ2-3; D is unclear. The CDR3 is 15 residues long. V dropped 2 bases and J dropped 4 bases, with 13 bases sitting between them. Germline values: CDR1 MNHNS, CDR2 SASEGT. This CDR3 is CASSEPIGPPDTQYF. The CDR3 bases are TGTGCCAGCAGTGAACCAATCGGACCCCCAGATACGCAGTATTTT.

J is TRBJ2-1 and V is TRBV28; 9 bases are a match to TRBD1. The CDR3 runs to 16 residues. J was trimmed by 4 bases and V by 8 bases; bases with no gene match: 12. Germline V lookup: CDR1 MDHEN, CDR2 SYDVKM. The CDR3 region is CASLKNRDRVYNEQFF. The CDR3 DNA reads as TGTGCCAGCTTAAAAAACCGGGACAGGGTTTACAATGAGCAGTTCTTC.

V is TRBV7-9 and J is TRBJ2-7; D is uncertain. This CDR3 is 15 amino acids long. Per germline, CDR1 SEHNR and CDR2 FQNEAQ (reference sequence). V lost 1 base, J lost 4 bases, and 14 bases lay in between. The CDR3: CASSLVPGSKYEQYF. The CDR3, as DNA: TGTGCCAGCAGCTTAGTTCCGGGCTCGAAGTACGAGCAGTACTTC. Full variable domain (missing parts from reference TRBV7-9 and TRBJ2-7): DTGVSQNPRHKITKRGQNVTFRCDPISEHNRLYWYRQTLGQGPEFLTYFQNEAQLEKSRLLSDRFSAERPKGSFSTLEIQRTEQGDSAMYLCASSLVPGSKYEQYFGPGTRLTVT.

This rearrangement joins TRBV19 to TRBJ2-3; D is perhaps TRBD2 (6 bases). V lost 5 bases and J 0 bases, leaving 15 bases between the germline ends. CDR1 and CDR2 from the germline V gene are LNHDA and SQIVND (reference sequence). The CDR3 runs 16 residues. CDR3 bases: TGTGCCAGTAGTGGTGTCGGCGGGATGAGCACAGATACGCAGTATTTT. Its protein product is CASSGVGGMSTDTQYF. Combining the CDR3 with reference TRBV19 and TRBJ2-3 gives the whole variable domain DGGITQSPKYLFRKEGQNVTLSCEQNLNHDAMYWYRQDPGQGLRLIYYSQIVNDFQKGDIAEGYSVSREKKESFPLTVTSAQKNPTAFYLCASSGVGGMSTDTQYFGPGTRLTVL.

The rearrangement joins TRBV5-6 to TRBJ2-3, with D perhaps assigned TRBD1 or TRBD2 (5 bases each). The V end was cut by 2 bases, the J end by 3 bases, with 16 bases between. Per germline, CDR1 SGHDT and CDR2 YYEEEE. The CDR3 contains 16 residues. The CDR3 DNA reads TGTGCCAGCAGCTTTGAGGGGAGTCAAAAAACAGATACGCAGTATTTT. Encoded protein: CASSFEGSQKTDTQYF. The variable domain in full, with the rest retrieved from reference TRBV5-6 and TRBJ2-3, is DAGVTQSPTHLIKTRGQQVTLRCSPKSGHDTVSWYQQALGQGPQFIFQYYEEEERQRGNFPDRFSGHQFPNYSSELNVNALLLGDSALYLCASSFEGSQKTDTQYFGPGTRLTVL.

V is TRBV27 and J is TRBJ1-2; no clear D gene. V was shortened by 3 bases and J by 1 base, with 6 bases between the two germline ends. Germline CDR1 reads MNHEY; CDR2 reads SMNVEV (reference sequence). The CDR3 is 13 amino acids. The CDR3 DNA is TGTGCCAGCAGTTTGACCATTAACTATGGCTACACCTTC. Its translation: CASSLTINYGYTF.

The chain employs TRBV14 and TRBJ1-4; D gene unclear. Germline V lookup: CDR1 SGHDN, CDR2 FVKESK. The CDR3 contains 15 residues. The V gene lost 1 base and the J gene lost 5 bases, with 11 bases spanning the gap. The CDR3 is CASSQVSWPNEKLFF. The CDR3 coding sequence is TGTGCCAGCAGCCAAGTGTCTTGGCCGAATGAAAAACTGTTTTTT.

In regard to this clone: This sample includes further DNA sequences coding for the same CDR3. The rearrangement uses TRBV19 and TRBJ1-1, with D hard to call. Trimming removed 2 bases at V and 1 base at J, with 2 bases between. CDR1 and CDR2 (germline): LNHDA, SQIVND (reference sequence). The CDR3 loop spans 12 amino acids. For the CDR3, the DNA is TGTGCCAGTAGTATACAGAACACTGAAGCTTTCTTT. Protein product: CASSIQNTEAFF.

CDR3 region: CASRTTGVIQETQYF. The CDR3 DNA follows: TGTGCCAGCAGAACTACAGGGGTGATCCAAGAGACCCAGTACTTC. The rearrangement links TRBV25-1 to TRBJ2-5; TRBD1 aligns across 7 bases. Germline V gene sequence: CDR1 MGHDK, CDR2 SYGVNS. The junction had 8 bases not matched to a gene; V was cut back by 6 bases and J by 1 base. CDR3 length: 15 amino acids.

This clone has only one observation. This chain links TRBV5-4 with TRBJ2-1; TRBD1 matches at 12 bases. Germline lookup yields CDR1 SGHNT and CDR2 YYREEE (reference sequence). The V and J ends lost 3 bases and 2 bases, in that order; junction bases with no gene match: 15. This CDR3 spans 20 amino acids. The DNA of the CDR3 is TGTGCCAGCAGCTCTTTCCGGGACAGGGGGCTAGCCGCAGCCTACAATGAGCAGTTCTTC. This translates into CASSSFRDRGLAAAYNEQFF.

V is TRBV6-5 and J is TRBJ2-5, with TRBD1 matching over 7 bases. The J call may be in error: the DNA end matches TRBJ2-7 better. Germline V gives CDR1 MNHEY, CDR2 SVGAGI. The CDR3 spans 13 residues. The CDR3 protein is CASSNTGAYEQYF. The CDR3 DNA is TGTGCCAGCAGTAATACAGGGGCCTACGAGCAGTACTTC.

DNA for the CDR3: TGTGCCAGCAGCTTACCGGCCCGGGGAGAGACCCAGTACTTC. Its translation: CASSLPARGETQYF. The V and J genes are TRBV7-9 and TRBJ2-5; TRBD2 might be the D (5 bases). The CDR3 extends over 14 amino acids. Germline-derived CDR1 and CDR2 are SEHNR and FQNEAQ (reference sequence). The V end was cut by 2 bases, the J end by 4 bases, with 11 bases between. The full variable domain, completed using reference TRBV7-9 and TRBJ2-5, is DTGVSQNPRHKITKRGQNVTFRCDPISEHNRLYWYRQTLGQGPEFLTYFQNEAQLEKSRLLSDRFSAERPKGSFSTLEIQRTEQGDSAMYLCASSLPARGETQYFGPGTRLLVL.

The gene calls are TRBV2 and TRBJ2-2, with 8 bases lining up with TRBD1. CDR1 and CDR2 (germline): SNHLY, FYNNEI. The CDR3 consists of 12 residues. Trimming took 10 bases from V and 6 from J; bases not matched to a gene: 4. The DNA of the CDR3 is TGTGCCACTGGACAGGGCCCCGGGGAGCTGTTTTTT. This codes for CATGQGPGELFF.

V is TRBV5-3 and J is TRBJ2-4; 11 positions agree with TRBD2. TRBV5-3 is an ORF; its function is uncertain. The CDR3 loop spans 17 amino acids. V shed 4 bases, J shed 2 bases, and the junction held 8 bases outside the gene matches. In DNA, the CDR3 is TGTGCCAGAAGCCCTGGCACTAGCGGGAGATCCAAAAACATTCAGTACTTC. Translation gives CARSPGTSGRSKNIQYF.

This sequence joins TRBV21-1 and TRBJ2-7; the table's D call, TRBD2, has no DNA check behind it. TRBV21-1 is shown as a pseudogene. CDR3 size: 10 residues. CDR3 sequence: CARGGVGQYF. In DNA, the CDR3 is TGTGCCAGGGGAGGAGTTGGGCAGTACTTC.

The V gene is TRBV28, the J gene TRBJ2-7; 9 positions match TRBD2. The ends lost 5 bases at V and 2 bases at J; junction bases unmatched: 16. CDR3 length equals 18 residues. In germline, CDR1 is MDHEN, CDR2 SYDVKM. The DNA for the CDR3 is TGTGCCAGCAGTCGGAGGGGGCGAGGGCTAGCGGGAACCTACGAGCAGTACTTC. Amino acids: CASSRRGRGLAGTYEQYF.

The rearrangement uses TRBV27 and TRBJ2-7; D remains unclear. V lost 4 bases and J lost 0, with 13 bases in between. Germline V lookup: CDR1 MNHEY, CDR2 SMNVEV (reference sequence). The CDR3 loop spans 15 amino acids. CDR3 in DNA: TGTGCCAGCAGTTCATGGTTTCGGAGCTCCTACGAGCAGTACTTC. This codes for CASSSWFRSSYEQYF.

The chain recombines TRBV27 with TRBJ2-2, with TRBD2 identical over 8 bases. V shed 4 bases and J 0 bases; nucleotides not matched to a gene: 1. The germline gives CDR1 MNHEY, CDR2 SMNVEV (reference sequence). The length of the CDR3 is 15 residues. The CDR3 loop reads CASSWGLANTGELFF. DNA for the CDR3: TGTGCCAGCAGTTGGGGACTAGCGAACACCGGGGAGCTGTTTTTT.

V is TRBV30 and J is TRBJ2-3, with D perhaps given as TRBD1 or TRBD2 (5 bases each). This CDR3 is 14 amino acids long. Germline V CDR1 and CDR2: GTSNPN, SVGIG (reference sequence). Trimming took 1 base from V and 1 from J, leaving 9 bases between them. The chain's CDR3 is CAWSGGFGTDTQYF. In DNA, the CDR3 is TGTGCCTGGAGTGGGGGGTTTGGCACAGATACGCAGTATTTT.

J is TRBJ2-2 and V is TRBV4-2; D is undetermined. The V and J ends lost 4 bases and 6 bases respectively, with 12 bases between them. In germline, CDR1 is LGHNA, CDR2 YNFKEQ. The CDR3 runs 14 residues. CDR3 region: CASSLFSEPGELFF. The CDR3 nucleotides are TGTGCCAGCAGCCTTTTTTCCGAACCCGGGGAGCTGTTTTTT.

The rearrangement links TRBV7-9 to TRBJ2-4; TRBD2 might be the D (6 bases). The CDR3 extends over 13 amino acids. Trimming removed 8 bases at V and 5 bases at J, with 13 bases between. CDR1 is SEHNR and CDR2 is FQNEAQ in the germline V gene (reference sequence). The CDR3 spells CASGPWGENIQYF. Written as DNA, the CDR3 is TGTGCCAGCGGACCCTGGGGGGAAAACATTCAGTACTTC. Full variable domain (rest looked up from reference TRBV7-9 and TRBJ2-4): DTGVSQNPRHKITKRGQNVTFRCDPISEHNRLYWYRQTLGQGPEFLTYFQNEAQLEKSRLLSDRFSAERPKGSFSTLEIQRTEQGDSAMYLCASGPWGENIQYFGAGTRLSVL.